This TCR beta chain was captured in a study of blood T cell repertoires in COVID-19. Overall study context: Nucleic acid was either cDNA or gDNA, and it came from T cells, B-cell-depleted T cells, or PBMCs.

The table came from immunoSEQ multiplex PCR; TCRdb's copy has only in-frame clones and leaves some out. This sample has roughly 250,000 clones; roughly nine tenths occur once, and the top ten carry about 12%. Germline V gene lookup returns CDR1 SGHDT and CDR2 YYEEEE. V was clipped by 1 base and J by 5 bases; unmatched bases: 5. The length of the CDR3 is 14 residues. The origin of this receptor is a woman in her 30s with COVID-19, enrolled during active disease. The chain joins TRBV5-6 to TRBJ1-1, with 7 nucleotides matching TRBD1. The sequenced sample was peripheral blood. CDR3 bases: TGTGCCAGCAGCTTGTACAGGGGAAGGACTGAAGCTTTCTTT. It specifies CASSLYRGRTEAFF. The complete variable domain, with remaining parts taken from reference TRBV5-6 and TRBJ1-1, reads DAGVTQSPTHLIKTRGQQVTLRCSPKSGHDTVSWYQQALGQGPQFIFQYYEEEERQRGNFPDRFSGHQFPNYSSELNVNALLLGDSALYLCASSLYRGRTEAFFGQGTRLTVV.